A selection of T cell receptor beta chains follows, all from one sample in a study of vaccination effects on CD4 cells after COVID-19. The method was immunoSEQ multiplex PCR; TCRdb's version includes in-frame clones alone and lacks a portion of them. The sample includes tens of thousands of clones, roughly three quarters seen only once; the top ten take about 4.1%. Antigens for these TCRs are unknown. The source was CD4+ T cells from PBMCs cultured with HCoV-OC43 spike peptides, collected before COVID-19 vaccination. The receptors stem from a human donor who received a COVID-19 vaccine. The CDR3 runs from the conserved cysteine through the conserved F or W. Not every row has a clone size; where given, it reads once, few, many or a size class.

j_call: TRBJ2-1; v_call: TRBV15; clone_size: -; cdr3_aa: CATSREPAQNSYNEQFF
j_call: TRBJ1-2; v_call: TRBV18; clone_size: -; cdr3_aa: CASSPRDIGYGYTF
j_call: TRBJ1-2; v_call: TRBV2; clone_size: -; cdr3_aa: CASSEDRQGYGYTF
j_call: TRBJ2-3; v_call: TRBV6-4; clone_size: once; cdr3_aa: CASSADRGDTQYF
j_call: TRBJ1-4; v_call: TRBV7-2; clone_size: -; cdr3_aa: CASSFSGTGDEKLFF
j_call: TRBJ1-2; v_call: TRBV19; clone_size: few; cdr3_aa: CASSMRGLGYGYTF
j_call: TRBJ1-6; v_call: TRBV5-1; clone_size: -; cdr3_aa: CASSLGPVAYNSPLHF
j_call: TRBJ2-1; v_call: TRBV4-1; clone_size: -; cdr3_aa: CASSQGEVAGGRNEQFF
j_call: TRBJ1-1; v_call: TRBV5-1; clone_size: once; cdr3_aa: CASSRNLQLTEAFF
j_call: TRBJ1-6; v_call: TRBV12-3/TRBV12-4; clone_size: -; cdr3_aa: CASSTGYSPLHF
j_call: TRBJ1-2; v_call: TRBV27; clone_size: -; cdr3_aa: CASSLQRGSSNYGYTF
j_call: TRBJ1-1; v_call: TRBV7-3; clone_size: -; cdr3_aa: CASSLEGQNTEAFF
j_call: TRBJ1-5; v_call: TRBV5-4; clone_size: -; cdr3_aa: CASSLAASSNQPQHF
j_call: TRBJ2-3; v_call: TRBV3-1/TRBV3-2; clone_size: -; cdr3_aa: CASSQYPQPSTDTQYF
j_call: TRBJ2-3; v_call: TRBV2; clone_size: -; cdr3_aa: CASSDSGGGTDTQYF
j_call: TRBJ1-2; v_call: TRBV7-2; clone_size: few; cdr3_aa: CASTLQGARGYTF
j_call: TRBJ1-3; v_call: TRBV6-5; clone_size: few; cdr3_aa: CASSYSRTGAGNTIYF
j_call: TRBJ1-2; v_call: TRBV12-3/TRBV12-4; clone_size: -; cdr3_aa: CASSRNYGYTF
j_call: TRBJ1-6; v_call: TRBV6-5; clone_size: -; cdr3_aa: CASSYSRGTYNSPLHF
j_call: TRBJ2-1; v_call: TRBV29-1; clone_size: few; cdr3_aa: CSVESGFSYNEQFF
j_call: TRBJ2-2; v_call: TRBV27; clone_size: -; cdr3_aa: CASSLGRVTGELFF
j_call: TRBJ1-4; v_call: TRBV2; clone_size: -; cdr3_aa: CASSRTGGEKLFF
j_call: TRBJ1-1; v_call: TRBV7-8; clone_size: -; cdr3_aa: CASSLAAHQNTEAFF
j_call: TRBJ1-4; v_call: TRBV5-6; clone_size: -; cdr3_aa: CASSLAPGVEKLFF
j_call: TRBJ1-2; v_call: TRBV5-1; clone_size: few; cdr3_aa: CASSLDRGNGYTF
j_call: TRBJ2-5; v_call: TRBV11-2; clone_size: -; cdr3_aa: CASSPRKPETSGLETQYF
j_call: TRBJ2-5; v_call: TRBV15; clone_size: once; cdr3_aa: CATSRDAGAPYF
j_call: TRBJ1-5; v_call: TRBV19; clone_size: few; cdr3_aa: CASISAVRGQHRNQPQHF
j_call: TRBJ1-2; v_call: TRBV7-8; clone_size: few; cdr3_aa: CASSQTGTDVHGYTF
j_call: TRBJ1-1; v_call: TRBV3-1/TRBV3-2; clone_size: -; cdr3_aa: CASSSGGTNTEAFF
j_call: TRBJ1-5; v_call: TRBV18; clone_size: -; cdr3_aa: CASSFAGSNQPQHF
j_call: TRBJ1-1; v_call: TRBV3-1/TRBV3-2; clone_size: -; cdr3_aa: CASSQGQGNTEAFF
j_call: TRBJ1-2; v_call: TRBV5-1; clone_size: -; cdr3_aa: CASNDQGPVYGYTF
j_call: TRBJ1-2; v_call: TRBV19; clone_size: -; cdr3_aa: CASSIGHYLGGDYGYTF
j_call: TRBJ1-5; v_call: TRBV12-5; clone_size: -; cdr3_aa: CASGLVRDRDQPQHF
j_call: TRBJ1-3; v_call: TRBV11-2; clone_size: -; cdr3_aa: CASSRSSQGGNTIYF
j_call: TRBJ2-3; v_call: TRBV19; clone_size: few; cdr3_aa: CASTHGGTDTQYF
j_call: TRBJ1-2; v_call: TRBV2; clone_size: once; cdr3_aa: CASNRGYTF
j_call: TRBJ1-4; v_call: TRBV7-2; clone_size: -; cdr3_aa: CASSLFASTNEKLFF
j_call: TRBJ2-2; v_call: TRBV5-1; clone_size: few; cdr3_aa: CASSRLQGVSTGELFF
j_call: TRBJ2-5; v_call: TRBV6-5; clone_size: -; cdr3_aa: CASSRPGREETQYF
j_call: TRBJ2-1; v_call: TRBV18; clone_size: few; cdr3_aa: CASSPFNRGAYNEQFF
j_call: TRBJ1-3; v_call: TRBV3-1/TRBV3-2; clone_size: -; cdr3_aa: CASSTGDSGNTIYF
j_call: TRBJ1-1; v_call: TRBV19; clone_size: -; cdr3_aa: CASGLGRSEAFF
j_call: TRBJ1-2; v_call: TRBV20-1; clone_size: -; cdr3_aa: CSASDRRGYTF
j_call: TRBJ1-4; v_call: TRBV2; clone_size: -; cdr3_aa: CASRGQIHEKLFF
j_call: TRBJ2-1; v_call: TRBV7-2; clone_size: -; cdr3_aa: CASSLGGPSSYNEQFF
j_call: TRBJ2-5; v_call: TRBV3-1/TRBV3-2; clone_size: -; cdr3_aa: CASSHGGGAGKTQYF